These 4 T cell receptor beta chains came from one sample sequenced in a study of blood T cell repertoires in COVID-19 (TCRdb year 2020). Library method: the immunoSEQ multiplex PCR assay. Imported from immuneACCESS, the table was reduced by TCRdb to in-frame sequences with V and J called. These copies leave out some clones; in studies compared against another copy, an unresolved V gene accounts for under half, and the cause of the remainder is not known. The sample table records 200,000 to 250,000 clones; around 89% of these occur just once. The biggest ten clones account for approximately 15% of the sample. Specimen: PBMCs or T cells enriched from blood (not recorded which). The receptor source for this set is a man aged 25 to 40 who had been exposed to COVID-19.

The chain uses TRBV15 and TRBJ2-3; D is ambiguous. This CDR3 is built from 14 residues. The germline gives CDR1 LNHNV, CDR2 YYDKDF (reference sequence). The V gene lost 6 bases and the J gene lost 9 bases, with 19 bases spanning the gap. The CDR3 coding sequence is TGTGCCACCAGGAGTATCACTCTGTCTGAGACGCAGTATTTT. It specifies CATRSITLSETQYF.

The rearrangement joins TRBV2 to TRBJ2-3; 9 nucleotides agree with TRBD1. This CDR3 is 14 amino acids long. J lost 4 bases, V lost 10 bases, and 9 bases had no gene match. Germline V lookup: CDR1 SNHLY, CDR2 FYNNEI. DNA for the CDR3: TGTGCCACCAAGCCGACAGGGGGTGCAGATACGCAGTATTTT. It is translated as CATKPTGGADTQYF.

This chain uses TRBV4-1 with TRBJ2-5; D unclear. V lost 4 bases and J lost 2, with 11 bases in between. The CDR3 sequence is 14 residues long. CDR1 is MGHRA, CDR2 YSYEKL, per germline. The CDR3 sequence: CASSRSSPQETQYF. The CDR3 bases are TGCGCCAGCAGCCGCAGTTCCCCACAAGAGACCCAGTACTTC.

J is TRBJ1-4 and V is TRBV9; the D gene is possibly TRBD1 (6 bases). The ends were cut back, 2 bases at V and 5 bases at J, with 10 bases in the middle. CDR1 SGDLS and CDR2 YYNGEE come from the germline V gene. The CDR3 length is 14 residues. CDR3 residues: CASSVRGRNEKLFF. In nucleotides, the CDR3 is TGTGCCAGCAGCGTCAGGGGCCGGAATGAAAAACTGTTTTTT.